This record covers a single T cell receptor beta chain. Profiled with immunoSEQ multiplex PCR; TCRdb holds only in-frame clones, not every one. The table lists approximately 70,000 clones, more than 75% of them singletons. The data derive from a study of OX40 agonist ivuxolimab in advanced cancers. The CDR3 consists of 14 residues. V was pared by 6 bases and J by 2 bases, with 13 bases between. Germline CDR1 is MNHNY and CDR2 is SVGAGI (reference sequence). The chain joins TRBV6-6 to TRBJ1-1; possibly TRBD1 for D (5 bases). Material: CD4+ or CD8+ T cells sorted from blood, obtained in a trial of the OX40 agonist ivuxolimab. This TCR came from an adult with an advanced solid tumor such as melanoma, head and neck, liver or kidney cancer. The CDR3 nucleotides are TGTGCCAGCAGACCCTCGGGGCTAAACACTGAAGCTTTCTTT. As protein: CASRPSGLNTEAFF.